This entry is about one TCR beta chain. The antigen is not known. The data were obtained in a study of vaccination effects on CD4 cells after COVID-19. Sequencing was preceded by expansion of antigen-specific CD4+ T cells with viral peptide pools in the ViraFEST assay. Subsequent to roughly 9 days of culture, CD4+ T cells were isolated. Negative nucleocapsid antibody tests before and after vaccination confirmed no previous SARS-CoV-2 infection. Half-medium exchanges with IL-2 medium took place on days 3 and 7. TCRdb keeps only in-frame clones here, not all; method: immunoSEQ multiplex PCR. The sample comprises approximately 76,000 clones, 60% to 85% of which are singletons, and over 9.5% rests with the top ten. Study results and limitations: Clones that were induced by infection or by vaccine showed marked contraction late after vaccination.

Trimming cost V 2 bases and J 9 bases, with 8 bases left between them. Germline-derived CDR1 and CDR2 are ENHRY and SYGVKD. The CDR3 extends over 12 amino acids. This TCR derives from a human donor who received a COVID-19 vaccine. V is TRBV10-3 and J is TRBJ2-1; tentatively, D is TRBD2 (5 bases). The sequencing used CD4+ T cells from PBMCs cultured with SARS-CoV-2 spike peptides, collected before COVID-19 vaccination. CDR3 bases: TGTGCCATCAGTGAGGCCGGGATTGAGCAGTTCTTC. Translating it yields CAISEAGIEQFF.